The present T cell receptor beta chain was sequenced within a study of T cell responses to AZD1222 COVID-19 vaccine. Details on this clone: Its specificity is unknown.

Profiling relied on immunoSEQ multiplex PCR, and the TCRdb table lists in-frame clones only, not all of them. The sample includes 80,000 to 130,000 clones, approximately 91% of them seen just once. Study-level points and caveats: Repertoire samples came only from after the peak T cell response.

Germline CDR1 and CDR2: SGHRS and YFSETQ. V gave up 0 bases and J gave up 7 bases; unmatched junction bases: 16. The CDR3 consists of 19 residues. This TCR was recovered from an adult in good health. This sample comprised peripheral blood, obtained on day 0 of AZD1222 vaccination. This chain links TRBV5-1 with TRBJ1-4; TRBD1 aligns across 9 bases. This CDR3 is CASSLGGPGQGRRGEKLFF. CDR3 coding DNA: TGCGCCAGCAGCTTGGGGGGACCGGGACAGGGCCGGCGGGGTGAAAAACTGTTTTTT.